The present entry profiles one TCR beta chain with its context. Its target is unknown. Germline values: CDR1 MNHNY, CDR2 SVGAGI (reference sequence). The ends lost 4 bases at V and 5 bases at J; junction bases unmatched: 1. The CDR3 has 13 residues. This sample is drawn from a study of radiotherapy plus CTLA-4 blockade in lung cancer. Libraries were prepared by immunoSEQ multiplex PCR; TCRdb keeps only in-frame clonotypes and omits some of them. Altogether about 67,000 clones are present, approximately 76% being singletons, with the ten largest covering approximately 15%. Overall study findings and caveats: The best predictor of response was reported to be early blood T cell clone dynamics, with interferon-beta.

This sequence joins TRBV6-6 and TRBJ1-5; 8 bases align to TRBD1. The clonotype was recovered from a human donor with non-small cell lung cancer whose response to radiotherapy plus ipilimumab could not be evaluated. Some clones in this sample may be carry-over from other donors' samples. Sample: peripheral blood, taken from a patient treated with radiotherapy plus ipilimumab. CDR3 DNA sequence: TGTGCCAGCAGTTTGACAGGGGATCAGCCCCAGCATTTT. This gives the protein CASSLTGDQPQHF.